These T cell receptor beta chains were read from a single sample in a study of T cell changes during pregnancy in multiple sclerosis. Here immunoSEQ multiplex PCR was the method, and the copy in TCRdb shows in-frame clones only, minus some. The sample has about 15,000 clones, 80% to 90% seen once. The sequences come from CD8+ T cells from peripheral blood mononuclear cells, collected in the first trimester of pregnancy. These receptors were obtained from a female donor with multiple sclerosis, enrolled in a pregnancy study. The CDR3 runs from the conserved cysteine through the conserved F or W. The D gene is left open where the match is weak. Some rows have no size entry. The others give once, few or many, or a class for an expanded clone.

J gene	V gene	clone size	D gene	CDR3 protein	CDR3 DNA
TRBJ2-7	TRBV27	-	TRBD2	CASSLNSGSYEQYF	TGTGCCAGCAGTTTGAATAGCGGGAGCTACGAGCAGTACTTC
TRBJ2-1	TRBV19	-	TRBD1	CASSRLPDTGGEQFF	TGTGCCAGTAGCCGCCTTCCAGATACAGGGGGTGAGCAGTTCTTC
TRBJ1-4	TRBV2	-	TRBD1	CASSTDRGREKLFF	TGTGCCAGCAGTACGGACAGGGGGCGAGAAAAACTGTTTTTT
TRBJ2-7	TRBV2	once	-	CASSGTHEQYF	TGTGCCAGCAGTGGGACTCACGAGCAGTACTTC
TRBJ2-7	TRBV15	-	-	CATSAGTGSYEQYF	TGTGCCACCAGTGCCGGTACAGGGTCCTACGAGCAGTACTTC
TRBJ1-3	TRBV2	-	-	CASSVAGNTIYF	TGTGCCAGCAGTGTGGCAGGAAACACCATATATTTT
TRBJ2-7	TRBV2	few	-	CASSVGRSSYEQYF	TGTGCCAGCAGTGTTGGCCGGAGCTCCTACGAGCAGTACTTC
TRBJ2-1	TRBV27	few	TRBD2	CASSITSGRFNEQFF	TGTGCCAGCAGTATCACTAGCGGGAGATTTAATGAGCAGTTCTTC
TRBJ2-1	TRBV7-9	once	TRBD2	CASSLGQRGGLSYNEQFF	TGTGCCAGCAGCTTAGGTCAGCGGGGGGGCCTCTCCTACAATGAGCAGTTCTTC
TRBJ2-7	TRBV7-2	-	TRBD2	CASSLPRTSGIHEQYF	TGTGCCAGCAGCTTGCCCAGGACTAGCGGGATCCACGAGCAGTACTTC
TRBJ1-5	TRBV15	-	TRBD1	CATSTDRDQPQHF	TGTGCCACCAGCACAGACAGGGATCAGCCCCAGCATTTT
TRBJ1-5	TRBV9	-	TRBD1	CASSVEGTANQPQHF	TGTGCCAGCAGCGTAGAAGGGACAGCCAATCAGCCCCAGCATTTT
TRBJ2-1	TRBV27	-	TRBD2	CASSLSVGTSGYNEQFF	TGTGCCAGCAGTTTATCGGTTGGGACTAGCGGTTACAATGAGCAGTTCTTC
TRBJ1-1	TRBV7-7	-	TRBD1	CASSPDRRGENTEAFF	TGTGCCAGCAGCCCGGACAGGCGAGGGGAAAACACTGAAGCTTTCTTT
TRBJ2-3	TRBV7-9	-	TRBD1	CASSFRDRGADTQYF	TGTGCCAGCAGCTTCAGGGACAGGGGGGCAGATACGCAGTATTTT
TRBJ2-3	TRBV4-1	-	TRBD2	CASSLSPGGHTDTQYF	TGCGCCAGCAGCCTCTCGCCGGGGGGGCACACAGATACGCAGTATTTT
TRBJ2-2	TRBV7-9	once	-	CASREVTGELFF	TGTGCCAGCAGGGAGGTCACCGGGGAGCTGTTTTTT
TRBJ2-2	TRBV30	-	TRBD1	CAWGQGWANTGELFF	TGTGCCTGGGGACAGGGATGGGCGAACACCGGGGAGCTGTTTTTT
TRBJ2-1	TRBV4-1	-	-	CASSVGVYNEQFF	TGCGCCAGCAGCGTCGGGGTATACAATGAGCAGTTCTTC
TRBJ2-1	TRBV4-2	-	-	CASSQGGVPSYNEQFF	TGTGCCAGCAGCCAGGGCGGGGTCCCCTCCTACAATGAGCAGTTCTTC